A single sample gave rise to the 19 T cell receptor beta chains below, sequenced in a study of blood T cell repertoires in COVID-19. TCRdb keeps only in-frame clones here, not all; method: immunoSEQ multiplex PCR. Of 200,000 to 250,000 clones in the sample, 75% to 85% were seen once. The source material was peripheral blood. The receptors here all came from a woman over 75 with COVID-19, enrolled during active disease.

This chain uses TRBV7-2 with TRBJ1-5, with 11 nucleotides matching TRBD1. The length of the CDR3 is 17 residues. The germline V gene has CDR1 SGHTA and CDR2 FQGNSA. With 1 base clipped from V and 6 bases from J, the junction kept 8 bases outside the gene matches. CDR3 loop: CASSLGGTGGLLQPQHF. CDR3 bases: TGTGCCAGCAGCTTAGGCGGGACAGGGGGTCTACTTCAGCCCCAGCATTTT.

This clone was observed a handful of times. This sequence joins TRBV6-2 or TRBV6-3 and TRBJ1-2, with 7 bases aligning to TRBD1. Germline CDR1 reads MNHEY; CDR2 reads SVGEGT. Trimming cost V 0 bases and J 8 bases; bases outside gene matches: 6. This CDR3 region has 14 residues. Written as DNA, the CDR3 is TGTGCCAGCAGTTACTCGACAGGGTCAGGCGGCTACACCTTC. This gives the protein CASSYSTGSGGYTF.

This clone has only a few counts. The chain links TRBV29-1 to TRBJ1-1; D is unresolved. Germline CDR1 is SQVTM and CDR2 is ANQGSEA. The CDR3 length is 13 residues. Trimming cost V 5 bases and J 2 bases, with 12 bases left between them. The DNA of the CDR3 is TGCAGCGTTCCCCCGGGAAGTAACACTGAAGCTTTCTTT. Amino acid sequence: CSVPPGSNTEAFF. Based on the CDR3 plus reference TRBV29-1 and TRBJ1-1, the full variable domain is SAVISQKPSRDICQRGTSLTIQCQVDSQVTMMFWYRQQPGQSLTLIATANQGSEATYESGFVIDKFPISRPNLTFSTLTVSNMSPEDSSIYLCSVPPGSNTEAFFGQGTRLTVV.

The genes are TRBV7-9 and TRBJ1-1, with TRBD1 matching 10 bases. CDR1 is SEHNR and CDR2 is FQNEAQ in the germline V gene (reference sequence). V trimming: 5 bases; J trimming: 0 bases; junction bases outside the gene matches: 6. This CDR3 is built from 16 residues. CDR3 region: CASSPGQGVVNTEAFF. The CDR3 nucleotides read TGTGCCAGCAGCCCCGGACAGGGGGTAGTGAACACTGAAGCTTTCTTT.

V usage is TRBV6-5 and J usage is TRBJ2-1; perhaps TRBD1 as D (6 bases). V was trimmed by 5 bases and J by 4 bases, leaving 9 bases between them. CDR1 and CDR2 (germline): MNHEY, SVGAGI. The CDR3 contains 13 residues. CDR3 protein: CASSRTAYNEQFF. DNA for the CDR3: TGTGCCAGCAGTAGGACAGCATACAATGAGCAGTTCTTC.

The chain has TRBV21-1 and TRBJ1-4; the D call of TRBD1 is as the table states it, not checked on the DNA. TRBV21-1 is a documented pseudogene. The CDR3 has 16 residues. The DNA of the CDR3 is TGTGCCAGCAGCAGGAAACTCAGGGGGGCGGGCGAAAAACTGTTTTTT. Its protein product is CASSRKLRGAGEKLFF.

The chain combines TRBV9 with TRBJ2-5; 8 bases fit TRBD2. Germline lookup yields CDR1 SGDLS and CDR2 YYNGEE. This CDR3 has 19 residues. Trimming cost V 2 bases and J 1 base; bases outside gene matches: 16. The CDR3 DNA sequence: TGTGCCAGCAGCGTCTCCGGGGGGACTAGAGGGGTGGTCCAAGAGACCCAGTACTTC. Residues: CASSVSGGTRGVVQETQYF.

CDR3 sequence: CASRLYGGSYEQYF. In DNA form, the CDR3 reads TGTGCCAGCAGACTGTATGGTGGTTCCTACGAGCAGTACTTC. This rearrangement joins TRBV28 to TRBJ2-7; D not certain. The V end was cut by 6 bases, the J end by 1 base, with 13 bases between. CDR1 and CDR2 from the germline V gene are MDHEN and SYDVKM. CDR3 length equals 14 residues.

The chain employs TRBV30 and TRBJ2-1, with 9 nucleotides matching TRBD2. Germline trimming cut 0 bases from V and 6 bases from J; bases unmatched to any gene: 12. Looked up from germline, CDR1 is GTSNPN and CDR2 is SVGIG (reference sequence). This CDR3 has 17 residues. The CDR3 DNA reads TGTGCCTGGAGTGTACCTGTGGGACTAGCCGCAAGCAATGAGCAGTTCTTC. As protein: CAWSVPVGLAASNEQFF. The variable domain in full, completed from reference TRBV30 and TRBJ2-1, reads SQTIHQWPATLVQPVGSPLSLECTVEGTSNPNLYWYRQAAGRGLQLLFYSVGIGQISSEVPQNLSASRPQDRQFILSSKKLLLSDSGFYLCAWSVPVGLAASNEQFFGPGTRLTVL.

The chain recombines TRBV29-1 with TRBJ2-3; 7 bases map to TRBD2. Per germline, CDR1 SQVTM and CDR2 ANQGSEA. Losses at the gene ends were 6 bases for V and 0 bases for J; bases not matched to a gene: 12. This CDR3 has 16 residues. The CDR3 reads CSVGGSSGGSTDTQYF. CDR3 coding DNA: TGCAGCGTCGGGGGATCTAGCGGAGGAAGCACAGATACGCAGTATTTT.

The V and J genes are TRBV30 and TRBJ1-1; weak D call: TRBD1 (5 bases). Germline assignment: CDR1 GTSNPN and CDR2 SVGIG (reference sequence). Trimming removed 0 bases from V and 8 bases from J, with 13 bases in between. This CDR3 spans 13 amino acids. The CDR3 coding sequence is TGTGCCTGGAGTGTACGGGGGGAGAAGGAAGCTTTCTTT. Its translation: CAWSVRGEKEAFF.

The chain carries TRBV6-6 and TRBJ1-2; possible D gene TRBD1, 5 bases. Trimming left V 6 bases short and J 2 bases short, with 19 bases between. This CDR3 comprises 16 residues. Germline loops: CDR1 MNHNY, CDR2 SVGAGI (reference sequence). Here the CDR3 DNA reads TGTGCCAGCAGGCCTACGCCGGGACTCAGCAACTATGGCTACACCTTC. Translation gives CASRPTPGLSNYGYTF.

The genes are TRBV28 and TRBJ1-6, with 9 bases lining up with TRBD1. The CDR3 is 14 residues long. V shed 5 bases and J 9 bases; nucleotides not matched to a gene: 5. CDR1 and CDR2 from the germline V gene are MDHEN and SYDVKM. The CDR3 sequence: CASSRDRVRSPLHF. The CDR3 DNA reads TGTGCCAGCAGTCGGGACAGGGTACGTTCACCCCTCCACTTT.

This clone was seen a handful of times. The V and J genes are TRBV3-1 (or the pseudogene TRBV3-2) and TRBJ2-7; a possible D gene is TRBD2 (6 bases). Germline V gene lookup returns CDR1 LGHDT and CDR2 YNNKEL (reference sequence). V was clipped by 4 bases and J by 3 bases, with 13 bases between them. This CDR3 contains 14 residues. CDR3 residues: CASSRGLFRYEQYF. DNA of the CDR3: TGTGCCAGCAGCCGTGGACTATTTCGCTACGAGCAGTACTTC.

The gene calls are TRBV6-2 or TRBV6-3 and TRBJ1-2; possibly TRBD1 for D (6 bases). This CDR3 region has 13 residues. V was trimmed by 5 bases and J by 7 bases, leaving 14 bases between them. Germline values: CDR1 MNHEY, CDR2 SVGEGT. The CDR3 region is CASSTQGFGGYTF. The CDR3 DNA is TGTGCCAGCAGTACACAGGGATTCGGTGGCTACACCTTC.

This clone was observed a single time. The chain employs TRBV19 and TRBJ2-1; TRBD2 is a possible D gene (6 bases). V lost 3 bases to trimming and J lost 0 bases, with 12 bases between them. Germline CDR1 reads LNHDA; CDR2 reads SQIVND (reference sequence). The CDR3 covers 16 residues. The CDR3 nucleotides read TGTGCCAGTAGTATCCGGGCGGGGAGCTCCTACAATGAGCAGTTCTTC. This translates into CASSIRAGSSYNEQFF.

CDR3: CATRRFTGTVYGYTF. The CDR3 DNA reads TGTGCCACCAGAAGATTCACTGGGACAGTCTATGGCTACACCTTC. This rearrangement joins TRBV15 to TRBJ1-2, with 7 positions matching TRBD1. This CDR3 is built from 15 residues. The germline gives CDR1 LNHNV, CDR2 YYDKDF (reference sequence). V was clipped by 6 bases and J by 4 bases; unmatched bases: 11.

The chain uses TRBV12-5 and TRBJ1-6, with 11 bases matching TRBD1. This CDR3 has 16 amino acids. Germline CDR1 reads LGHNT; CDR2 reads FRNRAP. V trimming: 2 bases; J trimming: 9 bases; junction bases outside the gene matches: 6. CDR3 nucleotide sequence: TGTGCTAGTGGTTTGACGACCGGGACAGGGGGTTCACCCCTCCACTTT. The encoded protein is CASGLTTGTGGSPLHF.

In this sample, this clone turned up once. V usage is TRBV7-2 and J usage is TRBJ2-1, with D uncertain. V lost 0 bases to trimming and J lost 0 bases, with 9 bases between them. The CDR3 spans 16 residues. Germline values: CDR1 SGHTA, CDR2 FQGNSA. CDR3 nucleotide sequence: TGTGCCAGCAGCTTAGCCGCAGCGTTCTCCTACAATGAGCAGTTCTTC. It translates to CASSLAAAFSYNEQFF.